This T cell receptor beta chain was identified during a study of CD8 T cells in Susac syndrome. RNA amounts of roughly 0.5 to 1 ug underwent reverse transcription with random hexamers. Amplification of TCR beta CDR3 was carried out by immunoSEQ multiplex PCR, which covered 54 Vbeta and 13 Jbeta segments. MiXCR was run by TCRdb on the immunoSEQ multiplex PCR reads, yielding one entry per CDR3 protein. The table includes about 300,000 distinct CDR3 sequences, about nine tenths detected once. The CDR3 spans 15 residues. Germline-derived CDR1 and CDR2 are GTSNPN and SVGIG (reference sequence). V lost 0 bases, J lost 7 bases, and 8 bases stayed unmatched. Sequencing of TCR beta was performed on blood CD8+ T cells and on blood CD4+ T cells.

The source material was CD8+ T cells from PBMCs. The rearrangement links TRBV30 to TRBJ2-4; 8 bases are a match to TRBD2. The clonotype comes from a human donor with multiple sclerosis. The CDR3 nucleotides read TGTGCCTGGAGTGTCGTCGGGAGGGCCGGGAACATTCAGTACTTC. This encodes CAWSVVGRAGNIQYF.